This T cell receptor beta chain was sequenced for a study of blood T cell repertoires in COVID-19. Study details: Specimens from acute and convalescent COVID-19 originated in the United States, Italy and Spain.

Enrolled through a virtual design, the participants were between roughly 18 and 95 years of age and came from some 26 US areas. Participant-given clinical history determined each cohort assignment. In the original processing: Amplification with reference gene primers provided the estimates of nucleated cell counts. Generated by immunoSEQ multiplex PCR, the TCRdb table keeps only in-frame clones and is missing some. V and J calls and clone size are as listed in that table; D and trimming were resolved from the DNA. The data contain 140,000 to 150,000 clones, roughly 90% of them singletons. From germline, CDR1 is SGHTA and CDR2 FQGNSA. The CDR3 is 16 amino acids. Between the trimmed V and J ends, which lost 1 base and 2 bases, there was a span of 12 bases.

The specimen sequenced was PBMCs or T cells enriched from blood (not recorded which). The rearrangement links TRBV7-2 to TRBJ1-5; tentatively, D is TRBD1 (5 bases). The clonotype comes from a woman aged 25 to 39 with acute COVID-19. The CDR3 spells CASSLVGGGGNQPQHF. The DNA of the CDR3 is TGTGCCAGCAGCTTAGTTGGGGGGGGTGGCAATCAGCCCCAGCATTTT.